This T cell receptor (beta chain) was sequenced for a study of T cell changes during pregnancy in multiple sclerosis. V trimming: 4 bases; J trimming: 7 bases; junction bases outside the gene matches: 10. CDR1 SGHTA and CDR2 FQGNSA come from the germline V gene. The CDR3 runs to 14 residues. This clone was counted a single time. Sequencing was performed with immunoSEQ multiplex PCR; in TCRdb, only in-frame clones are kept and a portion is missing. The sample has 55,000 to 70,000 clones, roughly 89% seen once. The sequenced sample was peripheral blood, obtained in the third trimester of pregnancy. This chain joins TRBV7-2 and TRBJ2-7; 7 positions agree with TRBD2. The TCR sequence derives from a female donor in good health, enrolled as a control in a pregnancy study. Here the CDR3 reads CASSYRRGREEQYF. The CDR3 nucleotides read TGTGCCAGCAGCTACAGACGCGGGAGAGAGGAGCAGTACTTC.